This T cell receptor beta chain was retrieved from a study of shared clonotypes between healthy human individuals. The study's findings and limits: Researchers found naive subsets generally carried larger estimated richness than memory subsets.

Several immunoSEQ 96-well plates shared each subset's DNA, each plate a replicate. Original processing notes: Junction-only sequences without quality scores came from ImmunoSEQ, so filtering differed. TCRdb's table, derived via immunoSEQ multiplex PCR, lists solely in-frame clones and lacks some. D and trimming come from the DNA, and the V and J calls and clone size come from that table. The table shows about 680,000 clones, with approximately 79% occurring only once. Trimming took 6 bases from V and 10 from J; bases not matched to a gene: 4. Germline values: CDR1 MDHEN, CDR2 SYDVKM. The CDR3 contains 12 residues. To note about this clone: Its antigen is not known. The sample carries other DNA sequences with the same CDR3.

The sequence was collected from a woman aged 30 to 39 in good health. Sequenced input: memory CD4+ T cells sorted from blood. Subset noted: CD45RA-negative fraction. The V and J genes are TRBV28 and TRBJ1-1, with 11 bases matching TRBD1. DNA of the CDR3: TGTGCCAGCAGCTTGGGGACAGGGGGAGCTTTCTTT. This gives the protein CASSLGTGGAFF.